The 16 T cell receptor beta chains presented below share a single source sample, sequenced in a study of T cell responses to AZD1222 COVID-19 vaccine. This table comes from immunoSEQ multiplex PCR, and its TCRdb copy is limited to in-frame clones, with some not included. The sample contains tens of thousands of clones, 75% to 90% of which appear only once. Source: peripheral blood, taken on day 0 of AZD1222 vaccination. These receptors were collected from an adult in good health.

This chain uses TRBV7-2 with TRBJ2-1; no reliable D call. With 5 bases removed from V and 6 bases from J, the gap between germline ends came to 8 bases. The CDR3 length is 12 residues. CDR1 and CDR2 (germline): SGHTA, FQGNSA. CDR3 protein: CASSPSRNEQFF. For the CDR3, the DNA is TGTGCCAGCAGCCCATCCCGCAATGAGCAGTTCTTC.

The V and J genes are TRBV29-1 and TRBJ2-1; D possibly corresponds to TRBD1 (5 bases). The germline CDR1 and CDR2 sequences are SQVTM and ANQGSEA. This CDR3 has 14 amino acids. The ends were cut back, 5 bases at V and 6 bases at J, with 17 bases in the middle. CDR3 amino acids: CSVTGASLRNEQFF. The CDR3 DNA follows: TGCAGCGTTACTGGGGCTAGTCTCCGCAATGAGCAGTTCTTC.

The J gene is TRBJ1-6, the V gene TRBV19; 7 bases are shared with TRBD1. CDR1 LNHDA and CDR2 SQIVND come from the germline V gene (reference sequence). V was pared by 4 bases and J by 10 bases, with 7 bases of the junction left unmatched. CDR3 length equals 14 residues. CDR3 loop: CASSTGTEGSPLHF. Here the CDR3 DNA reads TGTGCCAGTAGTACCGGGACAGAGGGGTCACCCCTCCACTTT.

This sequence joins TRBV18 and TRBJ1-4, with 11 bases lining up with TRBD1. J gave up 3 bases and V 3 bases, and 3 bases lay outside the gene matches. The CDR3 consists of 16 residues. Germline CDR1 reads KGHSH; CDR2 reads LQKENI. In DNA form, the CDR3 reads TGTGCCAGCTCACCCGGACAGGGGGCGTCTAATGAAAAACTGTTTTTT. This codes for CASSPGQGASNEKLFF.

This clone appeared once. The chain couples TRBV27 to TRBJ1-1, with 8 nucleotides matching TRBD1. V trimming: 6 bases; J trimming: 0 bases; junction bases outside the gene matches: 15. This CDR3 has 18 residues. Germline V gene sequence: CDR1 MNHEY, CDR2 SMNVEV (reference sequence). CDR3 protein: CASRSRRTGLLMNTEAFF. The CDR3 DNA follows: TGTGCCAGCAGGTCCCGCCGGACAGGGCTTCTTATGAACACTGAAGCTTTCTTT.

The rearrangement uses TRBV9 and TRBJ2-1; perhaps TRBD2 as D (7 bases). V lost 4 bases to trimming and J lost 6 bases, with 23 bases between them. This CDR3 region has 17 residues. CDR1 SGDLS and CDR2 YYNGEE come from the germline V gene. The CDR3 region is CASSFRGGGLGLNEQFF. The CDR3 DNA sequence: TGTGCCAGCAGCTTTAGAGGGGGAGGGCTCGGGCTCAATGAGCAGTTCTTC.

V usage is TRBV6-2 or TRBV6-3 and J usage is TRBJ2-7, with D tentatively TRBD1 (5 bases). The CDR3 has 15 amino acids. Between the trimmed V and J ends, which lost 5 bases and 0 bases, there was a span of 14 bases. Germline V gene lookup returns CDR1 MNHEY and CDR2 SVGEGT. CDR3 residues: CASSTAGKSSYEQYF. The CDR3 DNA is TGTGCCAGCAGTACGGCAGGGAAGAGCTCCTACGAGCAGTACTTC.

The V and J genes are TRBV28 and TRBJ2-7; possibly TRBD1 or TRBD2 for D (5 bases each). This CDR3 comprises 14 residues. CDR1 and CDR2 from the germline V gene are MDHEN and SYDVKM. V lost 2 bases and J 10 bases, leaving 18 bases between the germline ends. The DNA of the CDR3 is TGTGCCAGCAGTTTACGAGGGGCGGGCATGGAACAGTACTTC. Protein: CASSLRGAGMEQYF.

The chain joins TRBV5-4 to TRBJ2-6; D unclear. V lost 5 bases and J lost 3, with 21 bases in between. CDR1 and CDR2 from the germline V gene are SGHNT and YYREEE (reference sequence). This CDR3 is built from 18 residues. CDR3 region: CASSPRLGNRDGANVLTF. The CDR3 region has the DNA TGTGCCAGCAGTCCTCGGCTGGGGAACCGTGATGGGGCCAACGTCCTGACTTTC.

CDR3 coding DNA: TGTGCCAGCACCTTCTTGCCCGGGACAGGGACAGATACGCAGTATTTT. It yields the protein CASTFLPGTGTDTQYF. The chain employs TRBV11-3 and TRBJ2-3; 9 bases align to TRBD1. The CDR3 contains 16 residues. Germline CDR1 reads SGHNT; CDR2 reads YENEEA. Trimming removed 7 bases from V and 3 bases from J; junction bases left unmatched: 11.

Concerning this clone: A much larger clone lies a single base off, so this may be a read error. The rearrangement links TRBV7-9 to TRBJ1-1; weak D call: TRBD1 (5 bases). The CDR3 covers 12 residues. From germline, CDR1 is SEHNR and CDR2 FQNEAQ (reference sequence). V was clipped by 6 bases and J by 4 bases, with 9 bases between them. The CDR3 region has the DNA TGTGCCAGCAGTCGTGGGGGCACTGAAGCTTTCTTT. Its protein product is CASSRGGTEAFF.

V gene TRBV12-3 or TRBV12-4 combines with J gene TRBJ1-1; D gene uncertain. The length of the CDR3 is 13 residues. The V end lost 5 bases, the J end lost 11 bases, and 18 bases lay between the germline ends. The chain's CDR3 is CASSRESYGVAFF. The CDR3 coding sequence is TGTGCCAGCAGTCGGGAGTCCTACGGTGTGGCTTTCTTT.

The CDR3 nucleotides are TGTGCCAGCAGTCTTCGAGGCGGGAGTGCCTACGAGCAGTACTTC. It specifies CASSLRGGSAYEQYF. The chain recombines TRBV5-4 with TRBJ2-7; 7 bases are a match to TRBD2. CDR1 is SGHNT, CDR2 YYREEE, per germline (reference sequence). The CDR3 has 15 residues. The V segment lost 5 bases and the J segment 2 bases; nucleotides outside the gene matches: 10. Full variable domain (rest looked up from reference TRBV5-4 and TRBJ2-7): ETGVTQSPTHLIKTRGQQVTLRCSSQSGHNTVSWYQQALGQGPQFIFQYYREEENGRGNFPPRFSGLQFPNYSSELNVNALELDDSALYLCASSLRGGSAYEQYFGPGTRLTVT.

The chain carries TRBV25-1 and TRBJ1-6; 7 positions agree with TRBD1. Germline assignment: CDR1 MGHDK and CDR2 SYGVNS. Trimming removed 6 bases from V and 7 bases from J; junction bases left unmatched: 6. The CDR3 totals 14 residues. DNA for the CDR3: TGTGCCAGCAGCCCTTCGGACAGGAATTCACCCCTCCACTTT. Protein product: CASSPSDRNSPLHF.

The V gene is TRBV5-4, the J gene TRBJ1-6, with D uncertain. The V gene's germline CDR1 is SGHNT and CDR2 YYREEE (reference sequence). CDR3 length: 17 amino acids. Trimming removed 1 base from V and 4 bases from J, with 15 bases in between. The CDR3: CASSLLTLGVYNSPLHF. The CDR3 DNA follows: TGTGCCAGCAGCTTGCTCACACTTGGTGTTTATAATTCACCCCTCCACTTT. Complete variable domain (other parts from reference TRBV5-4 and TRBJ1-6): ETGVTQSPTHLIKTRGQQVTLRCSSQSGHNTVSWYQQALGQGPQFIFQYYREEENGRGNFPPRFSGLQFPNYSSELNVNALELDDSALYLCASSLLTLGVYNSPLHFGNGTRLTVT.

This clone has just a few counts. The chain has TRBV12-5 and TRBJ2-7, with 7 bases fitting TRBD2. CDR1 LGHNT and CDR2 FRNRAP come from the germline V gene. V gave up 0 bases and J gave up 3 bases; unmatched junction bases: 11. The CDR3 extends over 17 amino acids. DNA for the CDR3: TGTGCTAGTGGTTTGGTAAGGATGCGGGAGAGGCTCTACGAGCAGTACTTC. Residues: CASGLVRMRERLYEQYF.